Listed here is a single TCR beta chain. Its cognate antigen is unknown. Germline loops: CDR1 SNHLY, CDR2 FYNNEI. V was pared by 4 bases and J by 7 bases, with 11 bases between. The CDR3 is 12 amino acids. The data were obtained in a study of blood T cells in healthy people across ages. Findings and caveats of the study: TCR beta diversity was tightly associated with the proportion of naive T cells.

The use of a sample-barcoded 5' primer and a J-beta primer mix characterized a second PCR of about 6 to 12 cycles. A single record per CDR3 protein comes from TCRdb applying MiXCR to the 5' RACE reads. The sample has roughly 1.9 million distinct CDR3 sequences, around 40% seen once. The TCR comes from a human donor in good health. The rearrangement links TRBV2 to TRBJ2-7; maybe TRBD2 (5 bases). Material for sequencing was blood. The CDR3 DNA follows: TGTGCCAGCAGTGTTCTAGCAAATGAGCAGTACTTC. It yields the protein CASSVLANEQYF.